These 29 T cell receptor beta chains came from one sample sequenced in a study of blood T cell repertoires in COVID-19. Repertoires were generated with immunoSEQ multiplex PCR, while TCRdb's copy carries only in-frame clones and drops some. Of some 200,000 clones detected, roughly 82% appear once; the ten largest clones hold 12%. Sequencing was carried out using PBMCs or T cells enriched from blood (not recorded which). These receptors came from a man aged 35 to 55 who had recovered from COVID-19.

The chain recombines TRBV7-9 with TRBJ1-4; 8 nucleotides match TRBD1. Germline lookup yields CDR1 SEHNR and CDR2 FQNEAQ (reference sequence). Trimming took 5 bases from V and 5 from J; bases not matched to a gene: 7. There are 15 residues in the CDR3. The CDR3 bases are TGTGCCAGCAGCGCATGGACAGGGAGCAATGAAAAACTGTTTTTT. Residues: CASSAWTGSNEKLFF.

This chain links TRBV7-3 with TRBJ2-7; 7 positions match TRBD1. V dropped 0 bases and J dropped 4; count of bases not matched to a gene: 6. Germline CDR1 SGHTA, CDR2 FQGTGA. This CDR3 comprises 15 residues. CDR3 coding DNA: TGTGCCAGCAGCTTAACAGGGGGCATTTTATACGAGCAGTACTTC. Its protein is CASSLTGGILYEQYF.

The V call is TRBV7-9, the J call TRBJ2-7, with D perhaps matching TRBD2 (5 bases). The CDR3 sequence is 13 residues long. The germline V and J ends were trimmed by 5 bases and 6 bases, with 14 bases remaining between them. The germline gives CDR1 SEHNR, CDR2 FQNEAQ (reference sequence). The DNA of the CDR3 is TGTGCCAGCAGCCTAGACTCGGGGAGCGAGCAGTACTTC. Translation: CASSLDSGSEQYF.

This chain connects TRBV4-3 to TRBJ1-5, with D maybe TRBD1 (5 bases). Germline assignment: CDR1 LGHNA and CDR2 YSLEER. There are 13 residues in the CDR3. The V and J ends lost 0 bases and 10 bases respectively, with 10 bases between them. The CDR3 loop reads CASSQEGWGPQHF. CDR3 nucleotides: TGCGCCAGCAGCCAAGAAGGATGGGGCCCCCAGCATTTT.

V usage is TRBV5-1 and J usage is TRBJ2-1, with TRBD2 matching 13 bases. V shed 4 bases, J shed 8 bases, and the junction held 12 bases outside the gene matches. The CDR3 consists of 17 residues. Germline V gives CDR1 SGHRS, CDR2 YFSETQ. Here the CDR3 DNA reads TGCGCCAGCAGCCTACCTCGGACTAGCGGGAGAAACGATGAGCAGTTCTTC. Its translation is CASSLPRTSGRNDEQFF.

V is TRBV7-3 and J is TRBJ2-7, with 7 bases that match TRBD1. Germline V gives CDR1 SGHTA, CDR2 FQGTGA. Losses at the gene ends were 2 bases for V and 0 bases for J; bases not matched to a gene: 1. There are 14 residues in the CDR3. CDR3 bases: TGTGCCAGCAGCTTAGCAGGGGGCTCCTACGAGCAGTACTTC. It codes for CASSLAGGSYEQYF.

A word on this clone: A junction end diverges from the germline sequence, so it may reflect a read error. The V gene is TRBV7-2, the J gene TRBJ1-1; D perhaps matches TRBD1 (6 bases). CDR1 is SGHTA and CDR2 is FQGNSA in the germline V gene. The CDR3 has 15 residues. The CDR3, as DNA: TGTGCCAGCAGCCTAGCCGGGACAAGTAACACTGAAGCTTTCTTT. This encodes CASSLAGTSNTEAFF.

As to this clone: A read error may account for a junction end that differs from germline. This chain uses TRBV7-7 with TRBJ2-7, with 10 bases identical to TRBD1. This CDR3 has 14 amino acids. Germline CDR1 and CDR2: SSHAT and FNYEAQ (reference sequence). The CDR3 region is CASSPDRGSYEQYF. The DNA of the CDR3 is TGTGCTAGCAGCCCGGACAGGGGGTCCTACGAGCAGTACTTC.

The chain links TRBV28 to TRBJ1-2; D is uncertain. In germline, CDR1 is MDHEN, CDR2 SYDVKM. The CDR3 sequence is 12 residues long. V lost 7 bases and J 3 bases, leaving 9 bases between the germline ends. The DNA for the CDR3 is TGTGCCAGCACTACGGTCGACTATGGCTACACCTTC. Encoded protein: CASTTVDYGYTF.

V is TRBV7-2 and J is TRBJ2-1; 11 bases line up with TRBD2. Germline CDR1 SGHTA, CDR2 FQGNSA. V was pared by 1 base and J by 2 bases, with 7 bases of the junction left unmatched. The CDR3 spans 18 residues. In DNA, the CDR3 is TGTGCCAGCAGCTTAGTATCGGGACTAGCGGTAACCTACAATGAGCAGTTCTTC. Amino acids: CASSLVSGLAVTYNEQFF.

This chain links TRBV29-1 with TRBJ1-2; a possible D gene is TRBD1 (6 bases). Germline V gene data show CDR1 as SQVTM and CDR2 as ANQGSEA. The CDR3 totals 12 residues. Trimming removed 5 bases from V and 7 bases from J, with 14 bases in between. CDR3 sequence (DNA): TGCAGCGTTTCCAGGGGAGAGAGTGGCTACACCTTC. It encodes CSVSRGESGYTF.

In DNA form, the CDR3 reads TGTGCCAGCAGCCCATCGGGTTCGTCTGAAGCTTTCTTT. Amino acids: CASSPSGSSEAFF. The chain combines TRBV7-9 with TRBJ1-1; no firm D call. V lost 5 bases and J lost 6, with 13 bases in between. CDR1 and CDR2 (germline): SEHNR, FQNEAQ (reference sequence). This CDR3 comprises 13 residues. Based on the CDR3 plus reference TRBV7-9 and TRBJ1-1, the full variable domain is DTGVSQNPRHKITKRGQNVTFRCDPISEHNRLYWYRQTLGQGPEFLTYFQNEAQLEKSRLLSDRFSAERPKGSFSTLEIQRTEQGDSAMYLCASSPSGSSEAFFGQGTRLTVV.

The V and J genes are TRBV6-5 and TRBJ2-5; weak D call: TRBD2 (6 bases). The CDR3 length is 15 residues. CDR1 is MNHEY, CDR2 SVGAGI, per germline. Trimming took off 8 bases at V and 5 bases at J, with 21 bases between the two ends. As DNA, the CDR3 is TGTGCCAGCGTCACCACCGGGACTTCTCTGGAGACCCAGTACTTC. Amino acids: CASVTTGTSLETQYF.

This clone was detected a few times. This chain joins TRBV13 and TRBJ1-1, with 8 bases aligning to TRBD1. This CDR3 comprises 18 residues. J lost 2 bases, V lost 5 bases, and 16 bases had no gene match. The germline V gene has CDR1 PRHDT and CDR2 FYEKMQ (reference sequence). In DNA, the CDR3 is TGTGCCAGCAGCGCAGACAGGGGATTTAGAGGATCTAACACTGAAGCTTTCTTT. Translating gives CASSADRGFRGSNTEAFF.

This clone was detected once. This chain joins TRBV10-3 and TRBJ1-5; TRBD1 agrees at 10 bases. Germline assignment: CDR1 ENHRY and CDR2 SYGVKD. Germline trimming cut 11 bases from V and 0 bases from J; bases unmatched to any gene: 16. CDR3 length: 18 residues. In DNA form, the CDR3 reads TGTGCCGTAGGGAGGGCCCCCGGGACAGGGGATAGCAATCAGCCCCAGCATTTT. Residues: CAVGRAPGTGDSNQPQHF.

The chain employs TRBV7-9 and TRBJ1-1, with 7 bases lining up with TRBD1. J was trimmed by 10 bases and V by 1 base; bases with no gene match: 6. The CDR3 totals 13 residues. The germline CDR1 and CDR2 sequences are SEHNR and FQNEAQ (reference sequence). The CDR3 is CASSLGRAGGAFF. DNA for the CDR3: TGTGCCAGCAGCTTAGGACGGGCAGGGGGAGCTTTCTTT.

The V and J genes are TRBV11-2 and TRBJ1-5, with 7 bases that match TRBD1. Losses at the gene ends were 5 bases for V and 4 bases for J; bases not matched to a gene: 2. The germline gives CDR1 SGHAT, CDR2 FQNNGV. The CDR3 is 13 amino acids. The CDR3 is CASSQGQNQPQHF. For the CDR3, the DNA is TGTGCCAGCAGCCAGGGACAGAATCAGCCCCAGCATTTT.

The sample holds one count of this clone. The V and J genes are TRBV4-1 and TRBJ2-2; 7 nucleotides align to TRBD2. CDR3 length: 16 residues. The V and J ends lost 4 bases and 7 bases, in that order; junction bases with no gene match: 12. The V gene's germline CDR1 is MGHRA and CDR2 YSYEKL. The CDR3 here is CASSLPPGGSDGELFF. In DNA, the CDR3 is TGCGCCAGCAGCCTTCCCCCTGGCGGGAGCGACGGGGAGCTGTTTTTT.

V is TRBV29-1 and J is TRBJ2-7; 9 positions match TRBD1. The CDR3 extends over 13 amino acids. Looked up from germline, CDR1 is SQVTM and CDR2 is ANQGSEA. V dropped 7 bases and J dropped 4; count of bases not matched to a gene: 8. The CDR3, as DNA: TGCAGCGCGACCGGGACAGGGTGGTACGAGCAGTACTTC. It specifies CSATGTGWYEQYF.

The CDR3 loop is CASKDRADTGELFF. DNA of the CDR3: TGCGCCAGCAAAGACAGGGCGGACACCGGGGAGCTGTTTTTT. The rearrangement uses TRBV5-1 and TRBJ2-2, with 7 nucleotides matching TRBD1. The CDR3 is 14 amino acids. J was trimmed by 3 bases and V by 6 bases; bases with no gene match: 5. CDR1 is SGHRS and CDR2 is YFSETQ in the germline V gene.

This sequence joins TRBV5-4 and TRBJ2-3, with D perhaps TRBD2 (6 bases). The CDR3 runs 16 residues. Germline CDR1 reads SGHNT; CDR2 reads YYREEE (reference sequence). Trimming cost V 7 bases and J 3 bases, with 21 bases left between them. The CDR3 spells CASRRGGAGGTDTQYF. The DNA for the CDR3 is TGTGCCAGCCGCCGGGGCGGGGCAGGTGGTACAGATACGCAGTATTTT.

The J gene is TRBJ1-5, the V gene TRBV6-6; the D is unclear. The CDR3 has 16 residues. Germline loops: CDR1 MNHNY, CDR2 SVGAGI (reference sequence). V was clipped by 0 bases and J by 5 bases, with 14 bases between them. CDR3 sequence reads: CASSYSSGGGDQPQHF. The CDR3, as DNA: TGTGCCAGCAGTTACTCGAGCGGCGGCGGAGATCAGCCCCAGCATTTT.

V is TRBV7-2 and J is TRBJ2-1; 14 bases match TRBD2. This CDR3 is built from 19 residues. Per the germline V gene, CDR1 is SGHTA and CDR2 is FQGNSA. Trimming cost V 5 bases and J 8 bases; bases outside gene matches: 17. The CDR3 reads CASSTTGLAGEINFDEQFF. The CDR3, as DNA: TGTGCCAGCAGCACTACGGGACTAGCGGGAGAAATTAACTTCGATGAGCAGTTCTTC. Variable domain in full (rest from reference TRBV7-2 and TRBJ2-1): GAGVSQSPSNKVTEKGKDVELRCDPISGHTALYWYRQSLGQGLEFLIYFQGNSAPDKSGLPSDRFSAERTGGSVSTLTIQRTQQEDSAVYLCASSTTGLAGEINFDEQFFGPGTRLTVL.

This clone has just one count. The chain joins TRBV7-2 to TRBJ2-5, with D tentatively TRBD1 (5 bases). Germline assignment: CDR1 SGHTA and CDR2 FQGNSA. V was trimmed by 8 bases and J by 5 bases, leaving 15 bases between them. This CDR3 spans 13 amino acids. This chain's CDR3 is CASLLGVAETQYF. CDR3 in DNA: TGTGCCAGCCTTTTAGGGGTGGCGGAGACCCAGTACTTC.

This clone was recorded only once. V usage is TRBV10-2 and J usage is TRBJ1-2; tentatively, D is TRBD1 (6 bases). Looked up from germline, CDR1 is WSHSY and CDR2 is SAAADI. The ends were cut back, 6 bases at V and 4 bases at J, with 9 bases in the middle. The CDR3 contains 12 residues. As DNA, the CDR3 is TGCGCCAGCAGCCCAGGGGTCTATGGCTACACCTTC. Encoded protein: CASSPGVYGYTF.

This sequence joins TRBV19 and TRBJ2-7, with 9 bases identical to TRBD1. CDR1 is LNHDA and CDR2 is SQIVND in the germline V gene (reference sequence). CDR3 length: 14 residues. Trimming took 4 bases from V and 2 from J; bases not matched to a gene: 3. The DNA of the CDR3 is TGTGCCAGTAGTACCGGGACAGGGACCTACGAGCAGTACTTC. It specifies CASSTGTGTYEQYF.

J is TRBJ1-2 and V is TRBV30; D remains unclear. Germline V gene sequence: CDR1 GTSNPN, CDR2 SVGIG (reference sequence). Trimming left V 1 base short and J 4 bases short, with 7 bases between. The CDR3 has 12 amino acids. The CDR3 DNA sequence: TGTGCCTGGAGTGAGGAGGGCTATGGCTACACCTTC. Translated, it gives CAWSEEGYGYTF.

The chain is built from TRBV4-3 and TRBJ1-3, with TRBD1 matching 8 bases. Germline CDR1 and CDR2: LGHNA and YSLEER. This CDR3 region has 16 residues. V dropped 4 bases and J dropped 3; count of bases not matched to a gene: 8. The chain's CDR3 is CASSRGQGSRGNTIYF. CDR3 sequence (DNA): TGCGCCAGCAGCCGTGGACAGGGATCTCGTGGAAACACCATATATTTT.

The CDR3 nucleotides read TGTGCCAGTAGTAAGGCGGGAGGGCCGGAAGAGACCCAGTACTTC. Encoded protein: CASSKAGGPEETQYF. The rearrangement links TRBV19 to TRBJ2-5; 9 positions match TRBD2. The germline V gene has CDR1 LNHDA and CDR2 SQIVND (reference sequence). J lost 3 bases, V lost 4 bases, and 6 bases had no gene match. CDR3 size: 15 residues. The whole variable domain, filled in from reference TRBV19 and TRBJ2-5, reads DGGITQSPKYLFRKEGQNVTLSCEQNLNHDAMYWYRQDPGQGLRLIYYSQIVNDFQKGDIAEGYSVSREKKESFPLTVTSAQKNPTAFYLCASSKAGGPEETQYFGPGTRLLVL.